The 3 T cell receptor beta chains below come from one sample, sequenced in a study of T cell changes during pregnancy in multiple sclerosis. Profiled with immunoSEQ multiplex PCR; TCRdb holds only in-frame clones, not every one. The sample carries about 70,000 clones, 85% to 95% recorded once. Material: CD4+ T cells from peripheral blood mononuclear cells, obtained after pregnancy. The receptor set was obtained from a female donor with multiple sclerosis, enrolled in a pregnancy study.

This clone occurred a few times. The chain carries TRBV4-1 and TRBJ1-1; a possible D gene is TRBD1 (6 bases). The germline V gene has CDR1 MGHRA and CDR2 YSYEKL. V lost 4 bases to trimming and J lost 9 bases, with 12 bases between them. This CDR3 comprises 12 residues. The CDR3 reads CASSRPQGKAFF. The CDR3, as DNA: TGCGCCAGCAGCCGACCACAGGGAAAAGCTTTCTTT.

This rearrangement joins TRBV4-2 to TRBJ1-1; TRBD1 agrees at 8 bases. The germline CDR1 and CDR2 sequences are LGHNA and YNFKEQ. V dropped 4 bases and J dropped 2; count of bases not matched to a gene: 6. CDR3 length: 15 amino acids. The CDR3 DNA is TGTGCCAGCAGCCGGACGGGACAGGAAAACACTGAAGCTTTCTTT. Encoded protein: CASSRTGQENTEAFF.

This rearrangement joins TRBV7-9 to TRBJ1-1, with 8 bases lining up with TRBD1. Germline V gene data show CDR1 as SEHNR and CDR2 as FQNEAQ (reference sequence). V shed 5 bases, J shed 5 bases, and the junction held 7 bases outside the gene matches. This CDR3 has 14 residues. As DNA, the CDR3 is TGTGCCAGCAGCCCCCCAGGGGGCACGACTGAAGCTTTCTTT. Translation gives CASSPPGGTTEAFF.